The rows below give T cell receptor beta chains drawn from one sample of a study of blood T cell repertoires in COVID-19. Produced via immunoSEQ multiplex PCR; TCRdb's table is partial and in-frame only. The sample includes around 100,000 clones, approximately 90% of them seen just once. Material: peripheral blood. The receptors come from a man aged 50 to 59 in a cohort sampled during active COVID-19. Both conserved end residues are part of each CDR3. D genes are given only for firm matches. Clone size is stated in some rows and not others, as once, few, many or a class when expanded.

V gene	D gene	clone size	J gene	CDR3 protein	CDR3 DNA
TRBV4-3	TRBD1	NA	TRBJ2-7	CASSEDVWQGVYEQYF	TGCGCCAGCAGCGAAGACGTATGGCAGGGGGTCTACGAGCAGTACTTC
TRBV27	NA	NA	TRBJ2-2	CASSARTATGELFF	TGTGCCAGCAGTGCTCGGACAGCTACCGGGGAGCTGTTTTTT
TRBV7-9	TRBD1	NA	TRBJ2-5	CASSSGQGGETQYF	TGTGCCAGCAGCTCGGGACAGGGAGGAGAGACCCAGTACTTC
TRBV3-1/TRBV3-2	NA	NA	TRBJ2-2	CASSQEGGGDTGELFF	TGTGCCAGCAGCCAAGAAGGAGGGGGGGACACCGGGGAGCTGTTTTTT
TRBV11-1	NA	NA	TRBJ2-3	CASSISPRADTQYF	TGTGCCAGCAGCATATCTCCTCGGGCAGATACGCAGTATTTT
TRBV11-3	TRBD2	NA	TRBJ2-5	CASDGRTSGGEETQYF	TGTGCCAGCGATGGTCGTACTAGCGGGGGGGAAGAGACCCAGTACTTC
TRBV6-4	TRBD1	once	TRBJ2-3	CATGGDGTDTQYF	TGTGCCACAGGGGGCGACGGCACAGATACGCAGTATTTT
TRBV6-5	NA	NA	TRBJ2-2	CASSRGTIAGELFF	TGTGCCAGCAGTAGGGGGACAATTGCCGGGGAGCTGTTTTTT
TRBV5-4	TRBD1	NA	TRBJ1-1	CASGRTGSNTEAFF	TGTGCCAGCGGCCGGACAGGGTCGAACACTGAAGCTTTCTTT
TRBV11-2	NA	NA	TRBJ2-7	CASSPRIATSYEQYF	TGTGCCAGCAGCCCTCGGATAGCTACCTCCTACGAGCAGTACTTC
TRBV7-3	TRBD2	NA	TRBJ2-3	CASSPLRGRRGGPDTQYF	TGTGCCAGCAGCCCCCTCCGGGGGAGGCGGGGGGGCCCAGATACGCAGTATTTT
TRBV11-2	NA	NA	TRBJ1-5	CASSLGPDQPQHF	TGTGCCAGCAGCCTTGGGCCCGATCAGCCCCAGCATTTT
TRBV2	TRBD2	once	TRBJ2-3	CASSGGGTQYF	TGTGCCAGCAGCGGGGGGGGGACGCAGTATTTT
TRBV15	TRBD1	NA	TRBJ1-4	CATSRGTGVNEKLFF	TGTGCCACCAGCAGAGGGACAGGGGTTAATGAAAAACTGTTTTTT
TRBV5-1	NA	NA	TRBJ2-1	CASSRGTVNEQFF	TGCGCCAGCAGCCGGGGGACGGTCAATGAGCAGTTCTTC
TRBV28	TRBD2	NA	TRBJ2-1	CASISQRGDSYNEQFF	TGTGCCAGCATAAGTCAGCGGGGGGATTCCTACAATGAGCAGTTCTTC
TRBV5-1	TRBD1	NA	TRBJ2-1	CASSLTGSSYNEQFF	TGCGCCAGCAGCCTGACAGGGAGCTCCTACAATGAGCAGTTCTTC
TRBV23-1	TRBD1	NA	TRBJ1-6	CASSQPVPGQGALDNSPLHF	TGCGCCAGCAGTCAACCCGTCCCGGGACAGGGGGCCCTGGATAATTCACCCCTCCACTTT
TRBV5-4	NA	NA	TRBJ1-2	CASSPPQGGLSGYTF	TGTGCCAGCAGCCCCCCACAGGGCGGATTGAGTGGCTACACCTTC
TRBV3-1/TRBV3-2	NA	NA	TRBJ1-2	CASSQGTQSYGYTF	TGTGCCAGCAGCCAAGGGACACAGAGCTATGGCTACACCTTC
TRBV9	TRBD2	NA	TRBJ2-1	CASSVGASGAYNEQFF	TGTGCCAGCAGCGTAGGGGCTAGCGGGGCTTACAATGAGCAGTTCTTC
TRBV5-1	TRBD2	NA	TRBJ2-1	CASISTSGGRGEQFF	TGCGCCAGCATCTCTACTAGCGGGGGAAGGGGTGAGCAGTTCTTC
TRBV7-8	NA	NA	TRBJ2-3	CASSFPAGPSNTQYF	TGTGCCAGCAGCTTTCCGGCGGGGCCATCTAATACGCAGTATTTT
TRBV19	NA	few	TRBJ1-5	CASSRTVSNQPQHF	TGTGCCAGTAGCCGGACAGTTAGCAATCAGCCCCAGCATTTT
TRBV2	NA	NA	TRBJ1-5	CASSDRGIYQPQHF	TGTGCCAGCAGTGATCGGGGAATTTATCAGCCCCAGCATTTT
TRBV27	NA	NA	TRBJ1-4	CASSSSGGSNEKLFF	TGTGCCAGCAGTTCCTCCGGGGGGTCTAATGAAAAACTGTTTTTT
TRBV9	NA	once	TRBJ1-3	CASSSTGVLIGNTIYF	TGTGCCAGCAGCTCGACAGGAGTCCTGATTGGAAACACCATATATTTT
TRBV7-3	TRBD1	few	TRBJ1-2	CASSRSRGSIDGYTF	TGTGCCAGCAGCCGAAGCAGGGGGAGTATAGATGGCTACACCTTC
TRBV11-2	NA	NA	TRBJ1-1	CASSFRENTEAFF	TGTGCCAGCAGCTTTCGCGAGAACACTGAAGCTTTCTTT
TRBV4-1	TRBD2	NA	TRBJ2-5	CASSQGGIRETQYF	TGCGCCAGCAGCCAGGGGGGGATACGGGAGACCCAGTACTTC
TRBV24-1	NA	NA	TRBJ1-5	CATGTNENQPQHF	TGTGCCACCGGGACAAACGAGAATCAGCCCCAGCATTTT
TRBV10-2	TRBD1	NA	TRBJ1-2	CAGSKLTGSLYGYTF	TGCGCCGGGTCAAAACTGACAGGGTCCCTCTATGGCTACACCTTC
TRBV6-5	NA	NA	TRBJ2-2	CASSYSELTYTGELFF	TGTGCCAGCAGTTACTCAGAACTAACTTACACCGGGGAGCTGTTTTTT
TRBV14	TRBD2	once	TRBJ2-1	CASSQDRRLASGEQFF	TGTGCCAGCAGCCAAGATCGGCGACTAGCATCCGGTGAGCAGTTCTTC
TRBV7-9	NA	NA	TRBJ1-6	CASSLPSVGSPLHF	TGTGCCAGCAGCTTACCGTCGGTTGGTTCACCCCTCCACTTT
TRBV29-1	TRBD1	NA	TRBJ1-1	CSAGQGIAEAFF	TGCAGCGCGGGACAGGGGATTGCTGAAGCTTTCTTT
TRBV5-4	NA	NA	TRBJ2-1	CASSLVAGNEQFF	TGTGCCAGCAGCTTGGTGGCAGGGAATGAGCAGTTCTTC
TRBV5-4	NA	NA	TRBJ2-5	CASSSRETQYF	TGTGCCAGCAGCTCTAGGGAGACCCAGTACTTC
TRBV6-6	NA	NA	TRBJ2-4	CASSGGRGLAKNIQYF	TGTGCCAGCAGTGGGGGCCGGGGTCTAGCCAAAAACATTCAGTACTTC
TRBV9	TRBD2	NA	TRBJ2-3	CASSLLGTSGGPTDTQYF	TGTGCCAGCAGCCTCCTGGGGACTAGCGGGGGCCCCACAGATACGCAGTATTTT
TRBV5-8	TRBD1	NA	TRBJ2-2	CASPGSDRVVTGELFF	TGTGCCAGCCCCGGCTCGGACAGGGTCGTCACCGGGGAGCTGTTTTTT
TRBV7-8	NA	NA	TRBJ2-5	CASSRTPGQETQYF	TGTGCCAGCAGCCGAACACCGGGCCAAGAGACCCAGTACTTC
TRBV6-5	NA	NA	TRBJ1-5	CASRADRTSNQPQHF	TGTGCCAGCAGAGCAGACAGGACTAGCAATCAGCCCCAGCATTTT
TRBV3-1/TRBV3-2	NA	NA	TRBJ2-5	CASSQDLKETQYF	TGTGCCAGCAGCCAAGACTTAAAAGAGACCCAGTACTTC
TRBV5-5	TRBD1	NA	TRBJ1-5	CASSLVGQLLGQPQHF	TGTGCCAGCAGCTTGGTGGGACAGCTTCTCGGTCAGCCCCAGCATTTT
TRBV6-2/TRBV6-3	TRBD1	NA	TRBJ2-7	CASSPTGTGTYEQYF	TGTGCCAGCAGTCCCACCGGGACAGGGACCTACGAGCAGTACTTC
TRBV5-4	NA	NA	TRBJ1-2	CASSSDINYGYTF	TGTGCCAGCAGCTCAGACATAAACTATGGCTACACCTTC